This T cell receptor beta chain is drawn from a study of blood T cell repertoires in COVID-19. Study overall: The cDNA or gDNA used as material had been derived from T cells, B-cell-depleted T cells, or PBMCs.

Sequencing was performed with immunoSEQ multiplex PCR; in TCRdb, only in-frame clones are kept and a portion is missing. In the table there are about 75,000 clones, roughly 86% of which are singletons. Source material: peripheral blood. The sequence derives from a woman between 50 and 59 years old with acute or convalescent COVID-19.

CDR3 bases: TGCGCCAGCAGACCGGATCCGGGACAGGGCTATTCACCCCTCCACTTT. Translation gives CASRPDPGQGYSPLHF. V gene TRBV5-1 combines with J gene TRBJ1-6; 9 bases map to TRBD1. This CDR3 contains 16 residues. Looked up from germline, CDR1 is SGHRS and CDR2 is YFSETQ. Trimming took 5 bases from V and 8 from J; bases not matched to a gene: 11.